These 18 T cell receptor beta chains originate from one sample sequenced in a study of spatial heterogeneity in lung cancer. Specified time point: sample taken at primary tumor resection. Unsorted samples of tumor, nontumor lung or frozen PBMC had their whole RNA sequenced. TCRdb used MiXCR to reprocess the 5' RACE reads, holding one entry per CDR3 protein. The sample lists around 7,800 distinct CDR3 sequences, approximately 8.6% occurring once. Specimen: PBMCs, collected at surgery. The receptor set was obtained from a male donor with early-stage non-small cell lung cancer.

This clonotype was seen ten or more times. The library was prepared for alpha chains; this beta chain is a stray read, so its frequency means little. This sequence joins TRBV18 and TRBJ2-7; D is unclear. The CDR3 is 13 residues long. CDR1 and CDR2 (germline): KGHSH, LQKENI. The ends were cut back, 0 bases at V and 6 bases at J, with 9 bases in the middle. As DNA, the CDR3 is TGTGCCAGCTCACCACCAGGGCTCGGCGAGCAGTACTTC. Encoded protein: CASSPPGLGEQYF.

This clonotype was counted many times. This beta chain came through as a stray read in a library set up for alpha chains, and its size says little. V gene TRBV20-1 combines with J gene TRBJ2-3; 9 positions agree with TRBD1. In germline, CDR1 is DFQATT, CDR2 SNEGSKA (reference sequence). CDR3 length: 15 residues. V was clipped by 0 bases and J by 5 bases; unmatched bases: 6. DNA of the CDR3: TGCAGTGCTAGAGATCGGGGGACAGGGAAAGATACGCAGTATTTT. Protein sequence: CSARDRGTGKDTQYF.

About this clonotype: The library was built for alpha chains, so this beta chain is an off-target read and its size means little. DNA for the CDR3: TGTGCCAGCAGTGGACCCTACAATGAGCAGTTCTTC. Amino acid sequence: CASSGPYNEQFF. The chain carries TRBV2 and TRBJ2-1; D is unresolved. Trimming stripped 4 bases from V and 2 bases from J, with 3 bases between. CDR3 length: 12 amino acids. Per the germline V gene, CDR1 is SNHLY and CDR2 is FYNNEI.

There are many counts of this clonotype. Because the library targeted alpha chains, this beta chain is an off-target read whose size means little. The gene calls are TRBV7-2 and TRBJ2-7; TRBD1 matches 8 bases. The CDR3 covers 14 residues. CDR1 SGHTA and CDR2 FQGNSA come from the germline V gene. The J segment lost 2 bases and the V segment lost 5 bases, leaving 5 bases of the junction unmatched. The CDR3 is CASSPPGQAYEQYF. The DNA for the CDR3 is TGTGCCAGCAGCCCCCCGGGACAGGCCTACGAGCAGTACTTC.

This clonotype came up many times. This beta chain slipped into a library made for alpha chains as a stray read, so its size is not meaningful. The V gene is TRBV7-8, the J gene TRBJ2-1; 9 bases match TRBD2. The CDR3 runs 15 residues. Trimming removed 4 bases from V and 2 bases from J; junction bases left unmatched: 3. Germline CDR1 reads SGHVS; CDR2 reads FQNEAQ. The CDR3 loop is CASSSTSGPYNEQFF. CDR3 bases: TGTGCCAGCAGCTCGACTAGCGGCCCCTACAATGAGCAGTTCTTC.

This clonotype showed up many times. Little can be read into the size of this beta chain, an off-target read in a library designed for alpha chains. CDR3 nucleotides: TGTGCCAGCAGTGAAGAGGGCGGGAGCGCAGATACGCAGTATTTT. Encoded protein: CASSEEGGSADTQYF. The V gene is TRBV6-1, the J gene TRBJ2-3, with 7 positions matching TRBD2. This CDR3 is 15 amino acids long. Germline loops: CDR1 MNHNS, CDR2 SASEGT. The V segment lost 1 base and the J segment 4 bases; nucleotides outside the gene matches: 5.

This clonotype was counted only a few times. This beta chain slipped into a library made for alpha chains as a stray read, so its size is not meaningful. The chain carries TRBV12-3 or TRBV12-4 and TRBJ2-7, with 7 bases identical to TRBD1. The CDR3 runs to 14 residues. Trimming cost V 3 bases and J 2 bases; bases outside gene matches: 4. The CDR3 reads CASSLTGLAYEQYF. For the CDR3, the DNA is TGTGCCAGCAGTTTGACAGGGCTCGCCTACGAGCAGTACTTC.

This clonotype was recorded at least ten times. The library was prepared for alpha chains; this beta chain is a stray read, so its frequency means little. This rearrangement joins TRBV28 to TRBJ1-2; D is ambiguous. The CDR3 length is 11 residues. V lost 4 bases, J lost 2 bases, and 2 bases lay in between. Germline CDR1 reads MDHEN; CDR2 reads SYDVKM. This CDR3 is CASSSNYGYTF. For the CDR3, the DNA is TGTGCCAGCAGTTCGAACTATGGCTACACCTTC.

In its sample, this clonotype was seen a few times. This beta chain is an off-target read within a library intended for alpha chains, so its frequency means little. The chain couples TRBV3-1 to TRBJ2-2; 8 bases map to TRBD2. The V gene end was trimmed by 3 bases and the J gene end by 9 bases; junction bases not matched to a gene: 12. The CDR3 is 16 amino acids. Germline CDR1 and CDR2: LGHDT and YNNKEL (reference sequence). CDR3 sequence: CASSHPGTRTTRELFF. CDR3 nucleotides: TGTGCCAGCAGCCACCCCGGGACTAGAACGACCAGGGAGCTGTTTTTT. The entire variable domain, with the rest obtained from reference TRBV3-1 and TRBJ2-2, is as follows: DTAVSQTPKYLVTQMGNDKSIKCEQNLGHDTMYWYKQDSKKFLKIMFSYNNKELIINETVPNRFSPKSPDKAHLNLHINSLELGDSAVYFCASSHPGTRTTRELFFGEGSRLTVL.

By frequency in the sample, this clonotype is medium-sized. This beta chain is an unintended read in a library built for alpha chains; its size means little. The chain employs TRBV24-1 and TRBJ2-1; TRBD2 matches 12 bases. V was clipped by 5 bases and J by 8 bases; unmatched bases: 6. CDR1 and CDR2 (germline): KGHDR, SFDVKD. The CDR3 has 15 amino acids. The CDR3 coding sequence is TGTGCCACCAGTGGTCTAGCGGGAGGGGTCTATGAGCAGTTCTTC. It is translated as CATSGLAGGVYEQFF.

This clonotype was seen many times. This beta chain was picked up by a library intended for alpha chains and is off target, so its count carries little meaning. The gene calls are TRBV11-3 and TRBJ1-1, with D possibly TRBD1 on 5 matching bases. This CDR3 is 16 amino acids long. Trimming pared 4 bases from V and 0 bases from J, leaving 15 bases between. The germline CDR1 and CDR2 sequences are SGHNT and YENEEA. CDR3 nucleotides: TGTGCCAGCAGCTCCGGGGACGGCAGTATGAACACTGAAGCTTTCTTT. Its protein product is CASSSGDGSMNTEAFF.

This clonotype was counted many times. Found in a library prepared for alpha chains, this beta chain is an off-target read, and its abundance has little meaning. The CDR3 coding sequence is TGTGCCAGCAGCCCTGGGACTAGCGGGAGGGACCGAGAGACCCAGTACTTC. It is translated as CASSPGTSGRDRETQYF. The rearrangement joins TRBV6-2 or TRBV6-3 to TRBJ2-5; 16 positions match TRBD2. Germline V gene sequence: CDR1 MNHEY, CDR2 SVGEGT. V shed 6 bases and J 4 bases; nucleotides not matched to a gene: 8. CDR3 length equals 17 residues.

In the case of this clonotype: This beta chain lies outside the target of a library built for alpha chains; its clone size means little. The gene calls are TRBV12-3 or TRBV12-4 and TRBJ2-2; 7 bases fit TRBD1. The V and J ends lost 7 bases and 4 bases, in that order; junction bases with no gene match: 6. The CDR3 loop spans 14 amino acids. The CDR3 protein is CASNPTGITGELFF. The CDR3 DNA reads TGTGCCAGCAACCCGACAGGGATCACCGGGGAGCTGTTTTTT.

This clonotype was recorded at least ten times. This beta chain is an off-target read within a library intended for alpha chains, so its frequency means little. The chain couples TRBV12-3 or TRBV12-4 to TRBJ2-1; tentative D call: TRBD2 (6 bases). Trimming left V 5 bases short and J 4 bases short, with 18 bases between. The CDR3 is 16 residues long. The CDR3 sequence: CASSLQLALTYNEQFF. DNA for the CDR3: TGTGCCAGCAGTCTCCAACTAGCCCTTACTTACAATGAGCAGTTCTTC.

In this sample, this clonotype turned up many times. This beta chain is a stray sequence in a library constructed for alpha chains; its clone size is not meaningful. The chain recombines TRBV5-1 with TRBJ2-5, with D uncertain. The V and J ends lost 6 bases and 3 bases respectively, with 15 bases between them. Germline V CDR1 and CDR2: SGHRS, YFSETQ. The CDR3 is 14 amino acids. The CDR3 spells CASTPGSRKETQYF. The CDR3 DNA reads TGCGCCAGCACCCCAGGCAGTAGAAAAGAGACCCAGTACTTC.

This clonotype is labeled as medium-sized (0.01 to 0.1%). This beta chain was picked up by a library intended for alpha chains and is off target, so its count carries little meaning. The V and J genes are TRBV29-1 and TRBJ2-1, with D tentatively TRBD2 (5 bases). This CDR3 has 11 residues. V was cut by 7 bases and J by 10 bases, with 14 bases left in between. The V gene's germline CDR1 is SQVTM and CDR2 ANQGSEA. The chain's CDR3 is CSALVGEEQFF. The CDR3 DNA sequence: TGCAGCGCATTGGTCGGGGAGGAGCAGTTCTTC.

This clonotype was picked up many times. This beta chain slipped into a library made for alpha chains as a stray read, so its size is not meaningful. The chain carries TRBV6-5 and TRBJ2-7; D remains ambiguous. Trimming stripped 0 bases from V and 2 bases from J, with 8 bases between. This CDR3 is built from 14 residues. Germline values: CDR1 MNHEY, CDR2 SVGAGI. The DNA for the CDR3 is TGTGCCAGCAGTTACTCCCCCAGGACCTACGAGCAGTACTTC. Amino acid sequence: CASSYSPRTYEQYF.

This clonotype came up many times. Within a library made for alpha chains, this beta chain is off target, and its count is uninformative. V and J are TRBV19 and TRBJ2-1; D not resolved. The germline V and J ends were trimmed by 6 bases and 4 bases, with 7 bases remaining between them. Germline CDR1 is LNHDA and CDR2 is SQIVND (reference sequence). This CDR3 has 12 amino acids. CDR3 in DNA: TGTGCCAGTAGGGATGGATACAATGAGCAGTTCTTC. Translating gives CASRDGYNEQFF.